This entry features one TCR beta chain sequence. Its matching antigen is unknown. The study ran its PCR with 60 Vbeta and 13 Jbeta primers. TCRdb keeps only in-frame clones here, not all; method: immunoSEQ multiplex PCR. This table has about 96,000 clones, around 80% appearing once. This sample is drawn from a study of cytomegalovirus exposure and HLA in healthy donors. Broader study findings: Per published accounts, TCR beta sequences correctly predicted the HLA-A and HLA-B alleles of most subjects. Three CMV-associated chains proved CMV antigen-specific in vitro.

Germline V CDR1 and CDR2: SQVTM, ANQGSEA. V shed 4 bases and J 13 bases; nucleotides not matched to a gene: 5. This CDR3 spans 10 amino acids. The TCR was taken from a man in his thirties or forties in good health and CMV-seronegative. Specimen: PBMCs. The chain joins TRBV29-1 to TRBJ1-2, with 8 nucleotides matching TRBD1. In DNA, the CDR3 is TGCAGCGTTGTGGGACAGGTATCCACCTTC. Protein sequence: CSVVGQVSTF.